The clone carrying this T cell receptor beta chain is medium-sized within its sample. These data belong to a study of metastatic and nonmetastatic thyroid tumors. The V gene end was trimmed by 7 bases and the J gene end by 1 base; junction bases not matched to a gene: 5. Germline CDR1 reads LNHDA; CDR2 reads SQIVND (reference sequence). The CDR3 spans 14 residues. Prior to thyroid surgery, none of the patients had received any treatment. Original analysis: CDR3 differences across clinicopathological groups were used to build a distant-metastasis classifier for papillary thyroid cancer. Through MiXCR, TCRdb re-clonotyped the PCR reads. For this entry, the V and J calls and clone size follow TCRdb and not the study's own pipeline. The profile shows some 20,000 clones, about 30% of them singletons.

What was sequenced was blood. This sequence was found in a female donor with papillary thyroid cancer or a benign thyroid nodule (not recorded which). Some clones in this sample may be carry-over from other donors' samples. V usage is TRBV19 and J usage is TRBJ1-1, with TRBD1 matching 8 bases. CDR3: CASNPGTGNTEAFF. The CDR3, as DNA: TGTGCCAGTAACCCCGGGACAGGGAACACTGAAGCTTTCTTT.